Many counts were recorded for the clone carrying this TCR beta chain. Its cognate antigen is unknown. Trimming removed 6 bases from V and 3 bases from J, with 15 bases in between. The CDR3 totals 15 residues. This entry comes from a study of identical twins. In TCRdb, the 5' RACE reads were re-called with MiXCR into one record per CDR3 protein. The data show a few hundred thousand distinct CDR3 sequences, under 9% seen once. Study observations and caveats: Cord blood beta clonotypes that were abundant carried fewer insertions, and memory repertoires showed no such trend. Model-predicted out-of-frame TCR alpha sharing fell below observed values in monozygotic twins.

These sequences were also reported in another study, on yellow fever vaccine responses in identical twins.

The sequenced sample was memory (CD45RO+) T cells sorted from blood. This TCR was sampled from a woman aged 18 to 35 in good health. The genes are TRBV12-3 or TRBV12-4 and TRBJ2-1, with D unresolved. For the CDR3, the DNA is TGTGCCAGCAGCGACTCCGCGAAATTCTACAATGAGCAGTTCTTC. This encodes CASSDSAKFYNEQFF.